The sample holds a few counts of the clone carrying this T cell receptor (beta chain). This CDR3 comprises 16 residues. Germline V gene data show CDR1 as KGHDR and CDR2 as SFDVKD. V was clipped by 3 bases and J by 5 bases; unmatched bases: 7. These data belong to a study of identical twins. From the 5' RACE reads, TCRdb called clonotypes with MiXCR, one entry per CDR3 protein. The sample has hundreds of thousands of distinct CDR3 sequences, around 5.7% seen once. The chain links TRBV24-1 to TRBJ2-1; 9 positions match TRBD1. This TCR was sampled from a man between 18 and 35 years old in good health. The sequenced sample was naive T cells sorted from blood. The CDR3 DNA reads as TGTGCCACCAGTGATCCCTCCGGGACAGGGCACAATGAGCAGTTCTTC. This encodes CATSDPSGTGHNEQFF.